The 7 T cell receptor beta chains given below trace back to one sample, sequenced in a study of blood T cell repertoires in COVID-19. The protocol was immunoSEQ multiplex PCR, while the TCRdb copy is restricted to in-frame clones and leaves out a portion. The table records around 260,000 clones, 90% to 95% of them present only once. The specimen was peripheral blood. These receptors all come from a woman aged 30 to 39 with COVID-19, enrolled during active disease.

The rearrangement joins TRBV5-1 to TRBJ1-1, with TRBD1 identical over 8 bases. The length of the CDR3 is 13 residues. CDR1 and CDR2 (germline): SGHRS, YFSETQ. Trimming took 6 bases from V and 3 from J; bases not matched to a gene: 4. The CDR3 reads CASTGQDYTEAFF. As DNA, the CDR3 is TGCGCCAGCACGGGACAGGACTACACTGAAGCTTTCTTT.

With regard to this clone: Additional DNA sequences in this sample encode the identical CDR3. The V call is TRBV12-3 or TRBV12-4, the J call TRBJ1-2; a weak D match, TRBD1 (6 bases). The CDR3 totals 13 residues. V lost 6 bases to trimming and J lost 1 base, with 9 bases between them. The CDR3 here is CASSQQGNYGYTF. In DNA form, the CDR3 reads TGTGCCAGCAGCCAACAGGGTAACTATGGCTACACCTTC.

This sequence joins TRBV5-4 and TRBJ2-5; the D is unclear. Per the germline V gene, CDR1 is SGHNT and CDR2 is YYREEE (reference sequence). CDR3 length equals 17 residues. V was shortened by 5 bases and J by 5 bases, with 25 bases between the two germline ends. The CDR3 bases are TGTGCCAGCAGTTCCATGGAGTCTACCGTGTTAATGGAGACCCAGTACTTC. Translation gives CASSSMESTVLMETQYF.

The chain is built from TRBV27 and TRBJ1-1; D may be TRBD1 (6 bases). The CDR3 is 17 amino acids. Germline loops: CDR1 MNHEY, CDR2 SMNVEV (reference sequence). Between the trimmed V and J ends, which lost 2 bases and 2 bases, there was a span of 18 bases. For the CDR3, the DNA is TGTGCCAGCAGTTTAATCTCAATTGGACAGTATAACACTGAAGCTTTCTTT. Translation: CASSLISIGQYNTEAFF.

This clone was recorded a few times. Other DNA sequences within the sample encode an identical CDR3. The V and J genes are TRBV10-1 and TRBJ1-1, with 7 bases fitting TRBD1. This CDR3 region has 13 residues. Trimming removed 11 bases from V and 2 bases from J; junction bases left unmatched: 8. Per germline, CDR1 WNHNN and CDR2 SYGVQD (reference sequence). CDR3 coding DNA: TGCGCCTCTCGGGCAGGGGGAAACACTGAAGCTTTCTTT. Protein sequence: CASRAGGNTEAFF.

This sequence joins TRBV10-3 and TRBJ2-7, with 9 bases identical to TRBD2. The CDR3 spans 16 residues. The ends lost 2 bases at V and 3 bases at J; junction bases unmatched: 8. The V gene's germline CDR1 is ENHRY and CDR2 SYGVKD. CDR3 coding DNA: TGTGCCATCAGTGAGGGACCTCTAGCGGGGAACTACGAGCAGTACTTC. Its protein is CAISEGPLAGNYEQYF.

The chain carries TRBV27 and TRBJ2-7; weak D call: TRBD2 (6 bases). There are 14 residues in the CDR3. Trimming removed 1 base at V and 6 bases at J, with 13 bases between. The germline gives CDR1 MNHEY, CDR2 SMNVEV (reference sequence). The CDR3 DNA reads as TGTGCCAGCAGTTTATACGGGGGAAGGCGCGAGCAGTACTTC. Residues: CASSLYGGRREQYF.